Sequencing of this T cell receptor beta chain was carried out in a study of CD8+ T cells in alopecia areata. General study points: Scalp sequencing captures resident alphabeta T cells of normal skin too.

Reverse transcription of extracted RNA yielded cDNA, which provided the sequencing template. The table came from immunoSEQ multiplex PCR; TCRdb's copy has only in-frame clones and leaves some out. Of 200,000 to 250,000 clones listed, 50% to 70% were seen once; the top ten hold around 0.46%. Germline CDR1 SGHAT, CDR2 FQNNGV. V was pared by 4 bases and J by 4 bases, with 19 bases between. This CDR3 spans 16 amino acids. This clone has a handful of counts. What it binds is unknown. The material sequenced was CD4+ T cells sorted from blood, taken at week 0. The source of this sequence is a human donor with alopecia areata. J is TRBJ1-2 and V is TRBV11-2; D is uncertain. CDR3 sequence: CASSSSGVKDLYGYTF. CDR3 DNA: TGTGCCAGCAGCTCCAGCGGGGTGAAGGACCTCTATGGCTACACCTTC.